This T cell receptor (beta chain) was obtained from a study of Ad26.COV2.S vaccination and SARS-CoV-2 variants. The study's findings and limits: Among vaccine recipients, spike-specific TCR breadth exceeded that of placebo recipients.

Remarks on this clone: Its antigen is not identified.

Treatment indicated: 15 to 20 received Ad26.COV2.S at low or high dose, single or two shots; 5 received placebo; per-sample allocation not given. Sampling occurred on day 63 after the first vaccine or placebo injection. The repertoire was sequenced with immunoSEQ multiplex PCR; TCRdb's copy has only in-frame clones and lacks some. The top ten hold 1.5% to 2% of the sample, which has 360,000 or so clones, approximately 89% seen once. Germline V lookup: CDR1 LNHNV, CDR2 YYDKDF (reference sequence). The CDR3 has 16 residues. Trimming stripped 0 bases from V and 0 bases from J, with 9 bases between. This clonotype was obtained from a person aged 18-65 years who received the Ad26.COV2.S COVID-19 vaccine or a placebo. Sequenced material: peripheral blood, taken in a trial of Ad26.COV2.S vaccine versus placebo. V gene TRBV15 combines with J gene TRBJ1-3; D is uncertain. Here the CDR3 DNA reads TGTGCCACCAGCAGAGAGAGGGCCGACTCTGGAAACACCATATATTTT. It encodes CATSRERADSGNTIYF. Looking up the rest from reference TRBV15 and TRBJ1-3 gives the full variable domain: DAMVIQNPRYQVTQFGKPVTLSCSQTLNHNVMYWYQQKSSQAPKLLFHYYDKDFNNEADTPDNFQSRRPNTSFCFLDIRSPGLGDTAMYLCATSRERADSGNTIYFGEGSWLTVV.